The next 18 T cell receptor beta chains were all read from a single sample in a study of neurological immune-mediated disorders. MiXCR was run by TCRdb on the 5' RACE reads, yielding one entry per CDR3 protein. This sample has roughly 50,000 distinct CDR3 sequences, with 3.5% to 5.5% found just once. Sequencing was performed on PBMCs. The receptors were sampled from a woman aged 55-70 years with multiple sclerosis.

This clonotype has ten or more counts. The rearrangement joins TRBV29-1 to TRBJ1-1; D is possibly TRBD1 (5 bases). V was clipped by 0 bases and J by 1 base, with 9 bases between them. The germline V gene encodes CDR1 SQVTM and CDR2 ANQGSEA. The CDR3 has 14 residues. This CDR3 is CSVEDGGTNTEAFF. CDR3 DNA sequence: TGCAGCGTTGAAGACGGGGGAACGAACACTGAAGCTTTCTTT.

This clonotype has at least ten counts. The chain links TRBV21-1 to TRBJ1-2; the table's D call, TRBD1, has no DNA check behind it. TRBV21-1 is reported as a pseudogene. The CDR3 runs to 13 residues. The chain's CDR3 is CASSSGTDYGYTF. As DNA, the CDR3 is TGTGCCAGCAGCTCGGGGACCGACTATGGCTACACCTTC.

This clonotype showed up many times. The rearrangement joins TRBV20-1 to TRBJ2-5; tentative D call: TRBD1 (6 bases). The V gene's germline CDR1 is DFQATT and CDR2 SNEGSKA (reference sequence). The germline V and J ends were trimmed by 5 bases and 4 bases, with 11 bases remaining between them. This CDR3 has 12 residues. The CDR3 DNA follows: TGCAGTGCTGTCCGGGACACAGAGACCCAGTACTTC. This gives the protein CSAVRDTETQYF.

This clonotype was seen many times. This chain joins TRBV3-1 and TRBJ2-1; 13 bases fit TRBD2. The CDR3 has 17 amino acids. Germline V CDR1 and CDR2: LGHDT, YNNKEL (reference sequence). Trimming at V came to 3 bases and at J to 8 bases, leaving 10 bases not matched to a gene. The CDR3 spells CASSQRHLLAGGDEQFF. The CDR3 DNA sequence: TGTGCCAGCAGCCAGCGACACCTACTAGCGGGAGGGGATGAGCAGTTCTTC.

This clonotype has just a few counts. J is TRBJ2-5 and V is TRBV6-5, with D hard to call. Germline V gene sequence: CDR1 MNHEY, CDR2 SVGAGI. There are 10 residues in the CDR3. V was pared by 6 bases and J by 5 bases, with 4 bases between. DNA of the CDR3: TGTGCCAGCAGGGGGGAGACCCAGTACTTC. It codes for CASRGETQYF.

Only a few counts were recorded for this clonotype. V usage is TRBV20-1 and J usage is TRBJ2-1; D possibly uses TRBD1 or TRBD2 (6 bases each). CDR3 length: 14 residues. Deletions cut 1 base from V and 8 bases from J, with 15 bases between. The germline CDR1 and CDR2 sequences are DFQATT and SNEGSKA (reference sequence). The CDR3 here is CSARAGALWDEQFF. CDR3 sequence (DNA): TGCAGTGCTAGAGCGGGGGCCCTCTGGGATGAGCAGTTCTTC.

This clonotype has more than one count but fewer than ten. The V and J genes are TRBV20-1 and TRBJ2-2, with D unclear. Germline values: CDR1 DFQATT, CDR2 SNEGSKA (reference sequence). V lost 1 base and J lost 2, with 5 bases in between. CDR3 length: 13 amino acids. CDR3 sequence: CSARGFNTGELFF. CDR3 nucleotide sequence: TGCAGTGCTAGAGGCTTTAACACCGGGGAGCTGTTTTTT.

This clonotype was seen many times. V and J are TRBV7-9 and TRBJ2-1; 7 bases are shared with TRBD1. V trimming: 1 base; J trimming: 5 bases; junction bases outside the gene matches: 5. Germline V gene data show CDR1 as SEHNR and CDR2 as FQNEAQ (reference sequence). The CDR3 is made up of 15 amino acids. The CDR3 reads CASSLVTGLNNEQFF. DNA of the CDR3: TGTGCCAGCAGCTTAGTGACAGGGCTTAACAATGAGCAGTTCTTC.

This clonotype has at least ten counts. The chain recombines TRBV7-2 with TRBJ2-7; tentatively, D is TRBD1 (6 bases). Looked up from germline, CDR1 is SGHTA and CDR2 is FQGNSA. There are 14 residues in the CDR3. Trimming stripped 5 bases from V and 3 bases from J, with 14 bases between. The CDR3 DNA reads as TGTGCCAGCAGCACAGGGCTGACTAACTACGAGCAGTACTTC. Its translation: CASSTGLTNYEQYF.

Many counts were recorded for this clonotype. The rearrangement uses TRBV5-1 and TRBJ2-3; 11 bases agree with TRBD2. V was clipped by 5 bases and J by 0 bases; unmatched bases: 8. The CDR3 runs to 17 residues. Germline loops: CDR1 SGHRS, CDR2 YFSETQ. The CDR3 reads CASRTGTSGLSTDTQYF. In DNA, the CDR3 is TGCGCCAGCAGAACAGGGACTAGCGGACTAAGCACAGATACGCAGTATTTT.

This clonotype has at least ten counts. The chain combines TRBV20-1 with TRBJ2-1; 11 positions agree with TRBD2. Germline V gene lookup returns CDR1 DFQATT and CDR2 SNEGSKA (reference sequence). Trimming removed 6 bases from V and 6 bases from J; junction bases left unmatched: 7. The CDR3 loop spans 14 amino acids. Here the CDR3 DNA reads TGCAGTGCCCAACCTAGCGGGAGGCCCAATGAGCAGTTCTTC. Translation: CSAQPSGRPNEQFF.

This clonotype has only a few counts. One end of the junction is discordant with germline, which a read error may explain. This chain uses TRBV5-1 with TRBJ1-6, with D tentatively TRBD1 (5 bases). Germline assignment: CDR1 SGHRS and CDR2 YFSETQ. The CDR3 sequence is 14 residues long. The CDR3 DNA is TGCGCCAGCAGCCCCCGGGACCTTTATTCACCCCTCAACTTT. Amino acids: CASSPRDLYSPLNF.

This clonotype was detected only a few times. The chain carries TRBV7-2 and TRBJ2-2; 7 bases align to TRBD1. The junction had 13 bases not matched to a gene; V was cut back by 5 bases and J by 7 bases. Germline values: CDR1 SGHTA, CDR2 FQGNSA. The CDR3 contains 16 residues. CDR3 DNA: TGTGCCAGCAGCCTATCAAACAGGGGTAGGGGCGGGGAGCTGTTTTTT. It codes for CASSLSNRGRGGELFF.

This clonotype was counted many times. The chain uses TRBV5-1 and TRBJ2-3, with TRBD2 as a possible D gene (5 bases). V dropped 5 bases and J dropped 2 bases, with 12 bases sitting between them. CDR3 length: 14 amino acids. Germline V gives CDR1 SGHRS, CDR2 YFSETQ. CDR3 in amino acids: CASRPEAYTDTQYF. The CDR3 region has the DNA TGCGCCAGCAGGCCGGAGGCCTACACAGATACGCAGTATTTT.

The table lists this clonotype with many counts. The chain employs TRBV20-1 and TRBJ2-1; maybe TRBD2 (6 bases). Germline values: CDR1 DFQATT, CDR2 SNEGSKA (reference sequence). Trimming removed 6 bases at V and 0 bases at J, with 12 bases between. There are 14 residues in the CDR3. The CDR3 nucleotides read TGCAGTGCGTGGGACTTCGGCTCCTACAATGAGCAGTTCTTC. Its protein is CSAWDFGSYNEQFF.

The rearrangement links TRBV20-1 to TRBJ2-3; D perhaps matches TRBD1 (7 bases). Germline V gives CDR1 DFQATT, CDR2 SNEGSKA (reference sequence). The length of the CDR3 is 13 residues. The V end was cut by 6 bases, the J end by 5 bases, with 15 bases between. The chain's CDR3 is CSAGQAGIDTQYF. Here the CDR3 DNA reads TGCAGTGCCGGACAGGCGGGGATAGATACGCAGTATTTT.

This clonotype has a count of ten or more. The rearrangement joins TRBV20-1 to TRBJ2-3; D call uncertain. CDR1 is DFQATT, CDR2 SNEGSKA, per germline (reference sequence). The germline V and J ends were trimmed by 3 bases and 0 bases, with 10 bases remaining between them. This CDR3 has 14 amino acids. CDR3 sequence (DNA): TGCAGTGCTAGCTACAGCGTAAGCACAGATACGCAGTATTTT. This gives the protein CSASYSVSTDTQYF.

This clonotype was detected a few times. The chain uses TRBV20-1 and TRBJ2-1; D is possibly TRBD2 (6 bases). The germline CDR1 and CDR2 sequences are DFQATT and SNEGSKA (reference sequence). Deletions cut 4 bases from V and 10 bases from J, with 14 bases between. The CDR3 runs to 12 residues. The CDR3 spells CSATSDRSEQFF. The CDR3 DNA sequence: TGCAGTGCTACTAGCGACAGATCCGAGCAGTTCTTC.